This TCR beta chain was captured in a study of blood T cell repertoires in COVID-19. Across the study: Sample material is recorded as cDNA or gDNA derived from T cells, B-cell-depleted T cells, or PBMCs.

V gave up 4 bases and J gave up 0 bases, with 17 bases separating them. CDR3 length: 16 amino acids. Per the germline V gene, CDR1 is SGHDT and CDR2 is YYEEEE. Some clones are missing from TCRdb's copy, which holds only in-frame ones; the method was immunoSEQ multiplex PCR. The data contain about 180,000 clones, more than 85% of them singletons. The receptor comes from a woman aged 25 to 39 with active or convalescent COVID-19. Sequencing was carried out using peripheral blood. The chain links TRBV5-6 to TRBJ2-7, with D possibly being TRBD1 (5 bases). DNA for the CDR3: TGTGCCAGCAGCCCCAAAATGGCAGGGCCCTCCTACGAGCAGTACTTC. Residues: CASSPKMAGPSYEQYF.